The 30 T cell receptor beta chains below were found in one sample sequenced in a study of control samples from healthy donors and cancer patients. TCRdb's copy holds only in-frame clones and misses some; the assay was immunoSEQ multiplex PCR. The repertoire consists of some 160,000 clones, with around 90% occurring once and the leading ten covering 4.9%. Input material: blood. These TCRs come from a man aged 25 to 45 in good health.

J is TRBJ2-2 and V is TRBV6-5, with D possibly being TRBD1 (6 bases). CDR1 is MNHEY and CDR2 is SVGAGI in the germline V gene. The CDR3 consists of 12 residues. Trimming took off 7 bases at V and 5 bases at J, with 8 bases between the two ends. The CDR3 is CASNRDTGELFF. CDR3 nucleotides: TGTGCCAGCAACAGGGATACCGGGGAGCTGTTTTTT.

The chain combines TRBV5-5 with TRBJ1-4; TRBD1 is a possible D gene (5 bases). CDR1 and CDR2 from the germline V gene are SGHKS and YYEKEE (reference sequence). This CDR3 is built from 15 residues. V shed 0 bases and J shed 5 bases, with 11 bases lying between them. The CDR3 reads CASSLDGGRNEKLFF. CDR3 bases: TGTGCCAGCAGCTTGGATGGGGGTAGAAATGAAAAACTGTTTTTT.

The chain has TRBV14 and TRBJ2-1; D tentatively reads TRBD1 or TRBD2 (6 bases each). The CDR3 has 13 residues. Germline-derived CDR1 and CDR2 are SGHDN and FVKESK. V was shortened by 0 bases and J by 10 bases, with 10 bases between the two germline ends. CDR3 coding DNA: TGTGCCAGCAGCCAAGATCTCGGGGGCGAGCAGTTCTTC. Translating gives CASSQDLGGEQFF.

The V and J genes are TRBV14 and TRBJ1-6; a possible D gene is TRBD1 (6 bases). V was trimmed by 0 bases and J by 9 bases, leaving 12 bases between them. The CDR3 loop spans 15 amino acids. Germline V gene sequence: CDR1 SGHDN, CDR2 FVKESK. The CDR3 DNA follows: TGTGCCAGCAGCCAAGATCTAGGGGGAGTTTCACCCCTCCACTTT. It codes for CASSQDLGGVSPLHF.

This chain links TRBV6-6 with TRBJ2-7; D is undetermined. Germline V CDR1 and CDR2: MNHNY, SVGAGI (reference sequence). The germline V and J ends were trimmed by 6 bases and 2 bases, with 14 bases remaining between them. The CDR3 spans 14 residues. The CDR3 is CASRTSGSTYEQYF. In DNA form, the CDR3 reads TGTGCCAGCAGAACCTCCGGTTCCACCTACGAGCAGTACTTC.

The count of this clone is one. The chain links TRBV6-2 or TRBV6-3 to TRBJ2-1; possibly TRBD1 for D (5 bases). Trimming took 2 bases from V and 0 from J, leaving 8 bases between them. This CDR3 comprises 15 residues. Germline V gene sequence: CDR1 MNHEY, CDR2 SVGEGT. The CDR3 reads CASSYGDSSYNEQFF. The CDR3, as DNA: TGTGCCAGCAGTTACGGCGACAGCTCCTACAATGAGCAGTTCTTC.

This clone was detected only once. The DNA of the CDR3 is TGCGCCAGCAGGGGGAACAGGGGGCAGGAAACTGAAGCTTTCTTT. Amino acids: CASRGNRGQETEAFF. The gene calls are TRBV10-1 and TRBJ1-1; 9 positions agree with TRBD1. The CDR3 has 15 residues. The germline CDR1 and CDR2 sequences are WNHNN and SYGVQD (reference sequence). The ends lost 6 bases at V and 5 bases at J; junction bases unmatched: 10.

The rearrangement uses TRBV6-6 and TRBJ1-2; 7 bases line up with TRBD1. Germline CDR1 and CDR2: MNHNY and SVGAGI (reference sequence). V dropped 3 bases and J dropped 6; count of bases not matched to a gene: 7. The CDR3 consists of 14 residues. Here the CDR3 reads CASSYRTGPDGYTF. The CDR3 bases are TGTGCCAGCAGTTATCGGACAGGCCCTGATGGCTACACCTTC.

V is TRBV4-1 and J is TRBJ2-7; D is ambiguous. V gave up 1 base and J gave up 4 bases, with 11 bases separating them. Germline values: CDR1 MGHRA, CDR2 YSYEKL. The length of the CDR3 is 14 residues. The CDR3, as DNA: TGCGCCAGCAGCCAAGTTTCCGGAAAATACGAGCAGTACTTC. Its protein product is CASSQVSGKYEQYF.

The V call is TRBV11-2, the J call TRBJ2-2; TRBD2 matches 15 bases. This CDR3 comprises 19 residues. Germline V gives CDR1 SGHAT, CDR2 FQNNGV. V trimming: 6 bases; J trimming: 2 bases; junction bases outside the gene matches: 10. CDR3 protein: CASRPLGTSGGTNTGELFF. The CDR3 coding sequence is TGTGCCAGCAGGCCCTTGGGGACTAGCGGGGGGACAAACACCGGGGAGCTGTTTTTT.

This clone is a singleton in its sample. The chain has TRBV7-3 and TRBJ2-2; D is possibly TRBD1 (6 bases). In germline, CDR1 is SGHTA, CDR2 FQGTGA. V was trimmed by 4 bases and J by 1 base, leaving 10 bases between them. The CDR3 has 15 amino acids. The CDR3 loop is CASSWDTRNTGELFF. In DNA form, the CDR3 reads TGTGCCAGCAGCTGGGACACGAGGAACACCGGGGAGCTGTTTTTT.

This clone was seen just once. Here the CDR3 reads CATSDSGGRSGNTIYF. In DNA, the CDR3 is TGTGCCACCAGTGATTCGGGAGGGAGGTCTGGAAACACCATATATTTT. The chain links TRBV24-1 to TRBJ1-3; D is undetermined. Germline loops: CDR1 KGHDR, CDR2 SFDVKD. The CDR3 sequence is 16 residues long. Between the trimmed V and J ends, which lost 2 bases and 1 base, there was a span of 11 bases.

CDR3 protein: CASRLGPDTQYF. The CDR3, as DNA: TGTGCCAGCAGATTAGGTCCAGATACGCAGTATTTT. This chain links TRBV6-8 with TRBJ2-3, with D hard to call. Germline CDR1 is MNHGY and CDR2 is SAAAGT. This CDR3 has 12 amino acids. The V end was cut by 6 bases, the J end by 4 bases, with 8 bases between.

A few counts support this clone. V and J are TRBV7-2 and TRBJ2-7; no definite D call. CDR3 length: 14 amino acids. In germline, CDR1 is SGHTA, CDR2 FQGNSA. Trimming removed 5 bases at V and 2 bases at J, with 13 bases between. CDR3 DNA sequence: TGTGCCAGCAGCCCCGGAATCCTAACCTACGAGCAGTACTTC. Translation gives CASSPGILTYEQYF. The full variable domain, its missing parts supplied by reference TRBV7-2 and TRBJ2-7, is GAGVSQSPSNKVTEKGKDVELRCDPISGHTALYWYRQSLGQGLEFLIYFQGNSAPDKSGLPSDRFSAERTGGSVSTLTIQRTQQEDSAVYLCASSPGILTYEQYFGPGTRLTVT.

The genes are TRBV7-2 and TRBJ1-2, with D maybe TRBD1 (6 bases). V shed 5 bases and J shed 4 bases, with 23 bases lying between them. This CDR3 has 17 amino acids. CDR1 is SGHTA, CDR2 FQGNSA, per germline. The CDR3 DNA reads as TGTGCCAGCAGCCCCAGTGGGGGGGCACAGCATATCTATGGCTACACCTTC. Protein sequence: CASSPSGGAQHIYGYTF. Full variable domain (remainder filled in from reference TRBV7-2 and TRBJ1-2): GAGVSQSPSNKVTEKGKDVELRCDPISGHTALYWYRQSLGQGLEFLIYFQGNSAPDKSGLPSDRFSAERTGGSVSTLTIQRTQQEDSAVYLCASSPSGGAQHIYGYTFGSGTRLTVV.

V usage is TRBV9 and J usage is TRBJ2-3; 7 bases agree with TRBD2. V was pared by 3 bases and J by 2 bases, with 6 bases of the junction left unmatched. The CDR3 is made up of 15 amino acids. The germline V gene encodes CDR1 SGDLS and CDR2 YYNGEE. For the CDR3, the DNA is TGTGCCAGCAGCGGAACGGGACTAAACACAGATACGCAGTATTTT. Its translation is CASSGTGLNTDTQYF. Based on the CDR3 plus reference TRBV9 and TRBJ2-3, the full variable domain is DSGVTQTPKHLITATGQRVTLRCSPRSGDLSVYWYQQSLDQGLQFLIQYYNGEERAKGNILERFSAQQFPDLHSELNLSSLELGDSALYFCASSGTGLNTDTQYFGPGTRLTVL.

Only a few counts were recorded for this clone. The chain uses TRBV5-1 and TRBJ2-1, with TRBD2 identical over 8 bases. This CDR3 has 18 residues. The germline V gene encodes CDR1 SGHRS and CDR2 YFSETQ. J was trimmed by 6 bases and V by 4 bases; bases with no gene match: 18. The CDR3 DNA is TGCGCCAGCAGCATAGGACTAGCTTCTGGTAATTCGGTCAATGAGCAGTTCTTC. This sequence encodes CASSIGLASGNSVNEQFF. The whole variable domain, remainder taken from reference TRBV5-1 and TRBJ2-1, is KAGVTQTPRYLIKTRGQQVTLSCSPISGHRSVSWYQQTPGQGLQFLFEYFSETQRNKGNFPGRFSGRQFSNSRSEMNVSTLELGDSALYLCASSIGLASGNSVNEQFFGPGTRLTVL.

This rearrangement joins TRBV6-5 to TRBJ1-2; weak D call: TRBD1 (5 bases). Trimming took 8 bases from V and 4 from J, leaving 14 bases between them. The CDR3 extends over 13 amino acids. Per germline, CDR1 MNHEY and CDR2 SVGAGI. CDR3 loop: CASGPSGLYGYTF. The CDR3, as DNA: TGTGCCAGCGGGCCATCGGGGCTCTATGGCTACACCTTC.

The gene calls are TRBV12-3 or TRBV12-4 and TRBJ1-4; a possible D gene is TRBD1 (6 bases). The ends were cut back, 3 bases at V and 7 bases at J, with 9 bases in the middle. The CDR3 is made up of 13 amino acids. This CDR3 is CASSLRGVEKLFF. The CDR3 nucleotides are TGTGCCAGCAGTTTGAGGGGGGTTGAAAAACTGTTTTTT.

This clone was seen only once. V is TRBV5-1 and J is TRBJ1-1; maybe TRBD1 (6 bases). V lost 2 bases, J lost 4 bases, and 15 bases lay in between. Germline-derived CDR1 and CDR2 are SGHRS and YFSETQ. CDR3 length: 15 amino acids. In nucleotides, the CDR3 is TGCGCCAGCAGCTTTACCACAGGGTTCGGCACTGAAGCTTTCTTT. Translating gives CASSFTTGFGTEAFF.

The chain joins TRBV7-6 to TRBJ2-7; maybe TRBD1 (6 bases). Germline V gene lookup returns CDR1 SGHVS and CDR2 FNYEAQ. The CDR3 has 15 residues. V lost 0 bases and J lost 6, with 15 bases in between. The CDR3 sequence is CASSLAPGAATEQYF. In nucleotides, the CDR3 is TGTGCCAGCAGCTTAGCGCCAGGGGCCGCCACCGAGCAGTACTTC.

The chain combines TRBV7-2 with TRBJ1-4; no clear D gene. Trimming took off 5 bases at V and 1 base at J, with 11 bases between the two ends. Germline V gene lookup returns CDR1 SGHTA and CDR2 FQGNSA. The CDR3 spans 15 residues. The CDR3: CASSQLGVTNEKLFF. For the CDR3, the DNA is TGTGCCAGCAGCCAACTGGGAGTAACTAATGAAAAACTGTTTTTT.

The V and J genes are TRBV6-5 and TRBJ1-2; D may be TRBD1 (5 bases). The CDR3 totals 14 residues. V shed 10 bases and J shed 4 bases, with 19 bases lying between them. Germline CDR1 MNHEY, CDR2 SVGAGI. In DNA, the CDR3 is TGTGCCAACAAATCCACCGGGACCGGCTATGGCTACACCTTC. Amino acid sequence: CANKSTGTGYGYTF.

This chain uses TRBV18 with TRBJ1-6, with TRBD1 matching 10 bases. Germline lookup yields CDR1 KGHSH and CDR2 LQKENI. With 6 bases clipped from V and 5 bases from J, the junction kept 4 bases outside the gene matches. The CDR3 extends over 15 amino acids. In DNA, the CDR3 is TGTGCCAGCTCTCTCGGACAGGGGGATAATTCACCCCTCCACTTT. Protein product: CASSLGQGDNSPLHF.

The chain uses TRBV2 and TRBJ2-1; tentatively, D is TRBD1 or TRBD2 (5 bases each). This CDR3 contains 15 residues. V was trimmed by 3 bases and J by 5 bases, leaving 14 bases between them. Per the germline V gene, CDR1 is SNHLY and CDR2 is FYNNEI. CDR3 residues: CASSEVRGVNNEQFF. Written as DNA, the CDR3 is TGTGCCAGCAGTGAGGTGAGGGGAGTTAACAATGAGCAGTTCTTC.

The rearrangement joins TRBV12-3 or TRBV12-4 to TRBJ1-1; possibly TRBD1 for D (5 bases). The V and J ends lost 6 bases and 3 bases respectively, with 11 bases between them. The CDR3 length is 13 residues. The CDR3 protein is CASSRDSYTEAFF. The CDR3, as DNA: TGTGCCAGCAGCCGTGACAGTTACACTGAAGCTTTCTTT.

This clone was recorded once. The rearrangement joins TRBV5-4 to TRBJ2-1, with 14 bases lining up with TRBD2. In germline, CDR1 is SGHNT, CDR2 YYREEE (reference sequence). CDR3 length: 15 amino acids. Trimming removed 3 bases from V and 7 bases from J; junction bases left unmatched: 3. The DNA of the CDR3 is TGTGCCAGCAGCTCAGGACTAGCGGGAGGTAATGAGCAGTTCTTC. The encoded protein is CASSSGLAGGNEQFF.

V and J are TRBV5-6 and TRBJ2-7, with 7 positions matching TRBD2. CDR3 length: 16 amino acids. V was pared by 0 bases and J by 2 bases, with 8 bases of the junction left unmatched. Germline CDR1 is SGHDT and CDR2 is YYEEEE. The CDR3 spells CASSLGEGRPTYEQYF. The CDR3 region has the DNA TGTGCCAGCAGCTTGGGGGAGGGGCGGCCAACCTACGAGCAGTACTTC.

The chain recombines TRBV9 with TRBJ2-7; D not certain. Trimming removed 0 bases from V and 2 bases from J, with 9 bases in between. Germline V CDR1 and CDR2: SGDLS, YYNGEE. The CDR3 has 14 residues. The CDR3 spells CASSVAARTYEQYF. CDR3 sequence (DNA): TGTGCCAGCAGCGTAGCTGCCAGAACCTACGAGCAGTACTTC.

The rearrangement uses TRBV11-2 and TRBJ2-6; D might be TRBD1 (5 bases). Trimming removed 7 bases from V and 2 bases from J, with 18 bases in between. CDR3 size: 17 residues. Looked up from germline, CDR1 is SGHAT and CDR2 is FQNNGV. CDR3 amino acids: CASNLGASRPGANVLTF. CDR3 DNA sequence: TGTGCCAGCAACCTAGGGGCGTCCCGGCCTGGGGCCAACGTCCTGACTTTC.